The T cell receptor beta chain described here comes from a study of graft-versus-host responses after intestinal transplantation. Study as a whole: Every recipient underwent anti-thymocyte globulin induction, then tacrolimus and steroids for around three years.

Overall study results and limits: Levels of circulating GvH clones at their peak were associated with early post-transplant HvG declines. Subjects displaying graft-donor T cell macrochimerism possessed elevated graft-versus-host to host-versus-graft clonal ratios inside allografts.

The repertoire was sequenced with immunoSEQ multiplex PCR; TCRdb's copy has only in-frame clones and lacks some. The table records some 66,000 clones, roughly nine tenths of them present only once. With regard to this clone: Its antigen is unknown.

Grafts had their tissue processed, releasing intraepithelial and lamina propria lymphocytes. This CDR3 is 17 amino acids long. Trimming pared 4 bases from V and 2 bases from J, leaving 15 bases between. CDR1 and CDR2 (germline): MGHRA, YSYEKL. This rearrangement joins TRBV4-1 to TRBJ2-6; TRBD1 or TRBD2 may be the D gene (5 bases each). The material sequenced was ileum tissue, taken 350 to 400 days after transplant. The clonotype comes from a human patient who received an intestinal transplant, so some T cells may come from the graft donor. The CDR3 region has the DNA TGCGCCAGCAGCCCGATGGGGCTCGGGGCTGGGGCCAACGTCCTGACTTTC. Protein sequence: CASSPMGLGAGANVLTF.